What follows are 14 T cell receptor beta chains derived from one specimen sequenced in a study of shared T cell receptors in the human thymus. Data came from immunoSEQ multiplex PCR; TCRdb stores just in-frame clones and leaves some out. The repertoire has 630,000 or so clones, over 75% of them found once; the top ten carry about 0.0094%. This sample was also put to use in a study of human thymus T cells.

The sample was thymocytes. The receptors stem from a boy under two years old with a congenital heart defect.

This clone was seen only a few times. The gene calls are TRBV4-2 and TRBJ2-3, with 11 bases fitting TRBD2. J lost 2 bases, V lost 7 bases, and 14 bases had no gene match. This CDR3 region has 18 residues. CDR1 LGHNA and CDR2 YNFKEQ come from the germline V gene. The CDR3 nucleotides are TGTGCCAGCACCCATCGAGTCGGGACTAGCGGATACACAGATACGCAGTATTTT. Translated: CASTHRVGTSGYTDTQYF.

V usage is TRBV6-5 and J usage is TRBJ2-7; 7 positions agree with TRBD1. This CDR3 has 15 amino acids. Germline CDR1 reads MNHEY; CDR2 reads SVGAGI. With V trimmed by 6 bases and J by 2 bases, 10 bases remained unmatched. The CDR3 region is CASSHRGLLTYEQYF. The DNA of the CDR3 is TGTGCCAGCAGCCACAGGGGCCTTCTAACCTACGAGCAGTACTTC.

The chain combines TRBV7-9 with TRBJ1-1; tentative D call: TRBD1 (5 bases). Germline V gene sequence: CDR1 SEHNR, CDR2 FQNEAQ (reference sequence). V was shortened by 1 base and J by 4 bases, with 22 bases between the two germline ends. The CDR3 loop spans 18 amino acids. The CDR3 here is CASSLGFSREEFITEAFF. The DNA of the CDR3 is TGTGCCAGCAGCTTAGGGTTTTCCAGGGAAGAATTTATCACTGAAGCTTTCTTT.

The chain has TRBV10-2 and TRBJ1-3; 7 bases are shared with TRBD1. The J segment lost 7 bases and the V segment lost 9 bases, leaving 6 bases of the junction unmatched. Germline CDR1 is WSHSY and CDR2 is SAAADI. The CDR3 spans 12 residues. CDR3 nucleotide sequence: TGCGCCAGTGGGACAGCCGGGAACACCATATATTTT. This translates into CASGTAGNTIYF.

The chain is built from TRBV7-6 and TRBJ2-1, with TRBD2 matching over 10 bases. CDR1 and CDR2 from the germline V gene are SGHVS and FNYEAQ. The CDR3 is 16 amino acids. Trimming took 1 base from V and 3 from J; bases not matched to a gene: 3. The CDR3 DNA reads TGTGCCAGCAGCTTAGTCGTAGCGGGGGGCTACAATGAGCAGTTCTTC. It translates to CASSLVVAGGYNEQFF. Complete variable domain (other parts from reference TRBV7-6 and TRBJ2-1): GAGVSQSPRYKVTKRGQDVALRCDPISGHVSLYWYRQALGQGPEFLTYFNYEAQQDKSGLPNDRFSAERPEGSISTLTIQRTEQRDSAMYRCASSLVVAGGYNEQFFGPGTRLTVL.

The CDR3 loop is CASSRRGSASTDTQYF. The CDR3 DNA follows: TGTGCCAGCAGTCGACGCGGGTCCGCTAGCACAGATACGCAGTATTTT. The gene calls are TRBV7-9 and TRBJ2-3; tentatively, D is TRBD2 (5 bases). CDR3 length: 16 residues. Deletions cut 6 bases from V and 0 bases from J, with 16 bases between. Germline V gene lookup returns CDR1 SEHNR and CDR2 FQNEAQ (reference sequence). The full variable domain, its missing parts supplied by reference TRBV7-9 and TRBJ2-3, is DTGVSQNPRHKITKRGQNVTFRCDPISEHNRLYWYRQTLGQGPEFLTYFQNEAQLEKSRLLSDRFSAERPKGSFSTLEIQRTEQGDSAMYLCASSRRGSASTDTQYFGPGTRLTVL.

The rearrangement joins TRBV7-2 to TRBJ2-7; the match to TRBD1 covers 7 bases. The CDR3 consists of 15 residues. Germline CDR1 is SGHTA and CDR2 is FQGNSA. Trimming cost V 4 bases and J 3 bases; bases outside gene matches: 9. This CDR3 reads CASSSTTGDLYEQYF. CDR3 in DNA: TGTGCCAGCAGCTCAACAACAGGGGACCTCTACGAGCAGTACTTC.

This clone has just a few counts. V usage is TRBV4-1 and J usage is TRBJ2-1; D is perhaps TRBD2 (6 bases). This CDR3 has 16 residues. Germline CDR1 and CDR2: MGHRA and YSYEKL. Trimming cost V 0 bases and J 2 bases, with 11 bases left between them. The CDR3 here is CASSQDSWGAYNEQFF. Written as DNA, the CDR3 is TGCGCCAGCAGCCAAGATAGTTGGGGGGCCTACAATGAGCAGTTCTTC.

The rearrangement links TRBV28 to TRBJ1-4; 9 nucleotides line up with TRBD1. V lost 4 bases and J lost 5; bases outside the gene matches: 17. This CDR3 has 19 residues. Germline CDR1 reads MDHEN; CDR2 reads SYDVKM. CDR3 loop: CASSCKAPGQGLENEKLFF. The CDR3 nucleotides are TGTGCCAGCAGTTGTAAAGCACCGGGACAGGGACTTGAAAATGAAAAACTGTTTTTT.

The chain recombines TRBV7-3 with TRBJ2-7; 16 positions match TRBD2. Germline trimming cut 0 bases from V and 2 bases from J; bases unmatched to any gene: 7. Germline V gene lookup returns CDR1 SGHTA and CDR2 FQGTGA. The CDR3 has 19 amino acids. CDR3 in amino acids: CASSLTPGLAGGPAYEQYF. The CDR3 bases are TGTGCCAGCAGCTTAACACCGGGACTAGCGGGGGGGCCCGCCTACGAGCAGTACTTC.

The chain recombines TRBV6-1 with TRBJ1-3, with 8 bases that match TRBD1. After removal of 5 bases from V and 6 bases from J, the junction contained 6 bases not matched to a gene. Germline V gene sequence: CDR1 MNHNS, CDR2 SASEGT. The CDR3 has 14 amino acids. The CDR3 bases are TGTGCCAGCAGTTATTCGGACAGGGAAAACACCATATATTTT. Amino acids: CASSYSDRENTIYF.

The chain employs TRBV12-5 and TRBJ2-7, with 8 bases lining up with TRBD2. The CDR3 sequence is 17 residues long. CDR1 is LGHNT and CDR2 is FRNRAP in the germline V gene. V shed 6 bases, J shed 2 bases, and the junction held 15 bases outside the gene matches. The CDR3 nucleotides are TGTGCTAGTGGCACGTGGGGTTGGCGGGAGGCCCCCTACGAGCAGTACTTC. As protein: CASGTWGWREAPYEQYF.

The J gene is TRBJ2-7, the V gene TRBV4-3, with D possibly being TRBD1 (7 bases). The CDR3 totals 17 residues. Germline CDR1 LGHNA, CDR2 YSLEER. Trimming took 4 bases from V and 0 from J, leaving 19 bases between them. CDR3 nucleotide sequence: TGCGCCAGCAGCCGGGGATCAGGGGGGCCGGGCTCCTACGAGCAGTACTTC. Protein product: CASSRGSGGPGSYEQYF.

This chain connects TRBV28 to TRBJ2-7; 8 positions match TRBD2. V trimming: 6 bases; J trimming: 2 bases; junction bases outside the gene matches: 9. The germline gives CDR1 MDHEN, CDR2 SYDVKM. There are 15 residues in the CDR3. CDR3 residues: CASRTGGGGPYEQYF. The CDR3 bases are TGTGCCAGCAGAACCGGAGGCGGGGGGCCCTACGAGCAGTACTTC.